What follows are 16 T cell receptor beta chains derived from one specimen sequenced in a study of control samples from healthy donors and cancer patients. Some clones are missing from TCRdb's copy, which holds only in-frame ones; the method was immunoSEQ multiplex PCR. In the table there are fewer than 100,000 clones, roughly four fifths of which are singletons. Sequencing input: blood. The receptors shown here come from a woman aged 60-70 years in good health.

This chain uses TRBV2 with TRBJ2-3; D is uncertain. The V gene's germline CDR1 is SNHLY and CDR2 FYNNEI. This CDR3 is 15 amino acids long. Trimming removed 2 bases at V and 2 bases at J, with 11 bases between. As DNA, the CDR3 is TGTGCCAGCAGTGAACGCCCCGACCCCACAGATACGCAGTATTTT. This sequence encodes CASSERPDPTDTQYF.

The rearrangement links TRBV18 to TRBJ2-3, with D uncertain. The CDR3 loop spans 13 amino acids. Germline V gives CDR1 KGHSH, CDR2 LQKENI. V gave up 1 base and J gave up 5 bases, with 7 bases separating them. CDR3 in DNA: TGTGCCAGCTCACCACGTCGCGTAGATACGCAGTATTTT. This translates into CASSPRRVDTQYF.

The chain joins TRBV18 to TRBJ2-7, with TRBD2 as a possible D gene (6 bases). This CDR3 comprises 13 residues. Germline loops: CDR1 KGHSH, CDR2 LQKENI. The V gene lost 2 bases and the J gene lost 6 bases, with 11 bases spanning the gap. CDR3 loop: CASSPKEGGEQYF. In DNA form, the CDR3 reads TGTGCCAGCTCACCAAAGGAGGGCGGCGAGCAGTACTTC. The full variable domain, completed using reference TRBV18 and TRBJ2-7, is NAGVMQNPRHLVRRRGQEARLRCSPMKGHSHVYWYRQLPEEGLKFMVYLQKENIIDESGMPKERFSAEFPKEGPSILRIQQVVRGDSAAYFCASSPKEGGEQYFGPGTRLTVT.

This rearrangement joins TRBV27 to TRBJ1-2, with D unclear. The germline CDR1 and CDR2 sequences are MNHEY and SMNVEV (reference sequence). V was pared by 11 bases and J by 6 bases, with 13 bases between. The CDR3 sequence is 11 residues long. The CDR3 region has the DNA TGTGCCCTCTTGGCGGATCATGGCTACACCTTC. It is translated as CALLADHGYTF.

This clone was seen a few times. The chain employs TRBV7-9 and TRBJ2-5, with TRBD2 matching 10 bases. Germline V gene sequence: CDR1 SEHNR, CDR2 FQNEAQ (reference sequence). With V trimmed by 5 bases and J by 2 bases, 14 bases remained unmatched. This CDR3 has 18 residues. CDR3 DNA sequence: TGTGCCAGCAGCGCCGACAGCGGGGGGGCTCTGGGTCAAGAGACCCAGTACTTC. It translates to CASSADSGGALGQETQYF. The full variable domain, completed using reference TRBV7-9 and TRBJ2-5, is DTGVSQNPRHKITKRGQNVTFRCDPISEHNRLYWYRQTLGQGPEFLTYFQNEAQLEKSRLLSDRFSAERPKGSFSTLEIQRTEQGDSAMYLCASSADSGGALGQETQYFGPGTRLLVL.

V gene TRBV18 combines with J gene TRBJ1-2; TRBD1 matches at 7 bases. Germline values: CDR1 KGHSH, CDR2 LQKENI. CDR3 length equals 13 residues. The J segment lost 8 bases and the V segment lost 6 bases, leaving 9 bases of the junction unmatched. CDR3 protein: CASSPDRDLGYTF. The CDR3 nucleotides read TGTGCCAGCTCGCCCGACAGGGACTTGGGCTACACCTTC.

The rearrangement links TRBV5-1 to TRBJ2-1; TRBD2 matches at 8 bases. V gave up 2 bases and J gave up 5 bases; unmatched junction bases: 6. Germline lookup yields CDR1 SGHRS and CDR2 YFSETQ. The CDR3 has 15 amino acids. The CDR3 bases are TGCGCCAGCAGCTTTTTCGGGACTAGGGACAATGAGCAGTTCTTC. It is translated as CASSFFGTRDNEQFF.

The chain joins TRBV10-3 to TRBJ2-5; possibly TRBD2 for D (6 bases). V lost 6 bases and J 7 bases, leaving 15 bases between the germline ends. The CDR3 totals 13 residues. Germline V gene data show CDR1 as ENHRY and CDR2 as SYGVKD. CDR3 nucleotides: TGTGCCATCAGAAAAGGGGACGGGGGGACCCAGTACTTC. This codes for CAIRKGDGGTQYF.

This clone has only one observation. The chain joins TRBV4-1 to TRBJ1-1; D is unresolved. The CDR3 is 12 amino acids. Germline values: CDR1 MGHRA, CDR2 YSYEKL. Trimming removed 1 base at V and 2 bases at J, with 2 bases between. CDR3: CASSQVNTEAFF. The CDR3 nucleotides read TGCGCCAGCAGCCAAGTTAACACTGAAGCTTTCTTT.

This clone was detected only once. The CDR3 is CASSWGSYNSPLHF. The CDR3 DNA is TGTGCCAGCAGTTGGGGGTCCTATAATTCACCCCTCCACTTT. This chain uses TRBV6-5 with TRBJ1-6, with D possibly TRBD1 on 5 matching bases. Germline V gives CDR1 MNHEY, CDR2 SVGAGI. The germline V and J ends were trimmed by 4 bases and 1 base, with 5 bases remaining between them. The CDR3 consists of 14 residues.

The chain has TRBV29-1 and TRBJ2-5, with D possibly TRBD2 on 6 matching bases. This CDR3 has 11 amino acids. Trimming cost V 6 bases and J 5 bases, with 10 bases left between them. Germline V gives CDR1 SQVTM, CDR2 ANQGSEA. The CDR3 reads CSVGGRETQYF. CDR3 coding DNA: TGCAGCGTGGGAGGACGCGAGACCCAGTACTTC.

The chain employs TRBV7-2 and TRBJ1-6, with D uncertain. The CDR3 contains 14 residues. The ends were cut back, 1 base at V and 7 bases at J, with 8 bases in the middle. In germline, CDR1 is SGHTA, CDR2 FQGNSA. The CDR3 DNA reads TGTGCCAGCAGCTTAGTCGTGCAAAATTCACCCCTCCACTTT. It yields the protein CASSLVVQNSPLHF.

The rearrangement joins TRBV5-4 to TRBJ2-2, with a weak D call TRBD2 (6 bases). This CDR3 region has 14 residues. V shed 5 bases and J shed 5 bases, with 13 bases lying between them. Germline CDR1 SGHNT, CDR2 YYREEE (reference sequence). This CDR3 reads CASRQAGRTGELFF. CDR3 DNA sequence: TGTGCCAGCAGACAAGCGGGTCGAACCGGGGAGCTGTTTTTT.

V gene TRBV3-1 (or the pseudogene TRBV3-2) combines with J gene TRBJ2-5; D is ambiguous. The V gene lost 1 base and the J gene lost 6 bases, with 3 bases spanning the gap. The germline V gene has CDR1 LGHDT and CDR2 YNNKEL (reference sequence). This CDR3 has 11 residues. The CDR3, as DNA: TGTGCCAGCAGCCAAGTCCAGACCCAGTACTTC. As protein: CASSQVQTQYF.

This clone was picked up one time. V gene TRBV5-6 combines with J gene TRBJ2-7; weak D call: TRBD1 (6 bases). The V end was cut by 4 bases, the J end by 7 bases, with 18 bases between. The CDR3 contains 14 residues. From germline, CDR1 is SGHDT and CDR2 YYEEEE. CDR3 in DNA: TGTGCCAGCAGCGTTACGGGACAACCTATGGAGCAGTACTTC. It encodes CASSVTGQPMEQYF.

This clone was found many times. The rearrangement joins TRBV10-2 to TRBJ2-5; the match to TRBD2 covers 11 bases. The germline gives CDR1 WSHSY, CDR2 SAAADI. With V trimmed by 6 bases and J by 4 bases, 10 bases remained unmatched. This CDR3 region has 16 residues. CDR3 DNA: TGCGCCAGCAGGGGGCCTAGCGGGGGGCCGGGAGAGACCCAGTACTTC. Its protein product is CASRGPSGGPGETQYF.